This T cell receptor beta chain was recorded in a study of shared clonotypes between healthy human individuals. TCRdb keeps only in-frame clones here, not all; method: immunoSEQ multiplex PCR. The data hold approximately 600,000 clones, with approximately 96% observed a single time. Details on this clone: What it binds is unknown.

Naive-designated CD8 cells lacked CD45RO, were positively enriched for CCR7, and omitted terminally differentiated effector memory CD45RA+ cells. Study results and limitations: Some naive CD4 clonotypes, around 4.9%, turned up in common across a few donors. Clonotype sharing among donors likely depends on sequencing depth. Larger estimated richness was generally seen in naive subsets than in memory subsets.

Germline CDR1 and CDR2: SGDLS and YYNGEE. The CDR3 totals 16 residues. Trimming shortened V by 2 bases and J by 7 bases, and 19 bases separated the two germline ends. The V and J genes are TRBV9 and TRBJ2-1; D gene unclear. The TCR originated in a young woman in good health. The sample consisted of naive CD8+ T cells sorted from blood. CDR3 coding DNA: TGTGCCAGCAGCGTCGGTAGTACGGGTATTAGGAATGAGCAGTTCTTC. It yields the protein CASSVGSTGIRNEQFF. The full variable domain, with the rest looked up from reference TRBV9 and TRBJ2-1, is DSGVTQTPKHLITATGQRVTLRCSPRSGDLSVYWYQQSLDQGLQFLIQYYNGEERAKGNILERFSAQQFPDLHSELNLSSLELGDSALYFCASSVGSTGIRNEQFFGPGTRLTVL.